Sequencing of this TCR beta chain was carried out in a study of T cells in Graves' hyperthyroidism and ophthalmopathy. Notes on the study in general: Before onset, by a median of approximately 6.8 months, the model predicted ophthalmopathy.

CDR1 is SNHLY, CDR2 FYNNEI, per germline. The CDR3 runs to 14 residues. Unmatched junction bases numbered 3, after V lost 7 bases and J lost 0 bases. Ophthalmopathy patients showed a Clinical Activity Score of at least 3, NOSPECS grade of at least 4 and duration under 3 months. Used for diagnoses were clinical symptoms, serum thyroxine and TRAb, thyroid ultrasound and orbital computed tomography. Fresh peripheral blood, 10 ml, yielded the PBMCs. Template material for amplifying TCR beta CDR3 regions consisted of RNA transcripts. First-round RT-PCR targeting the TCR CDR3 was performed with the HTBI primer set. TCRdb re-analysed the multiplex PCR reads in MiXCR, keeping a single row per CDR3 protein. The sample contains hundreds of thousands of distinct CDR3 sequences, approximately 15% of which appear only once. Details on this clonotype: What it binds is unknown.

Sequenced material: blood. This TCR was recovered from a woman between 50 and 59 years old with Graves' ophthalmopathy. J is TRBJ2-1 and V is TRBV2, with TRBD2 identical over 7 bases. CDR3 nucleotide sequence: TGTGCCAGCATGCGGGAGAGCTCCTACAATGAGCAGTTCTTC. It is translated as CASMRESSYNEQFF.